This T cell receptor beta chain was identified during a study of blood T cell repertoires in COVID-19. Study overall: Sources were T cells, B-cell-depleted T cells, or PBMCs; the material itself was cDNA or gDNA.

Profiled with immunoSEQ multiplex PCR; TCRdb holds only in-frame clones, not every one. The sample has about 240,000 clones, about 89% seen once. The CDR3 has 13 amino acids. Unmatched junction bases numbered 3, after V lost 2 bases and J lost 7 bases. Germline V gene data show CDR1 as LGHDT and CDR2 as YNNKEL (reference sequence). The clonotype originates from a woman younger than 45 who had recovered from COVID-19. Sequencing used PBMCs or T cells enriched from blood (not recorded which). V and J are TRBV3-1 (or the pseudogene TRBV3-2) and TRBJ2-7; 9 bases match TRBD2. As DNA, the CDR3 is TGTGCCAGCAGCCAAAACCTAGCGGGAGAGCAGTACTTC. Translating it yields CASSQNLAGEQYF.